This T cell receptor beta chain came from a study of blood T cell repertoires in COVID-19. In the authors' workflow: Estimated nucleated cell counts came from reference gene primer amplification. Profiling relied on immunoSEQ multiplex PCR, and the TCRdb table lists in-frame clones only, not all of them. V, J and clone size reflect that table, while D and trimming were determined from the DNA. The data show about 160,000 clones, approximately 82% seen once. The sample comprised peripheral blood. The TCR originated in a middle-aged woman with COVID-19, enrolled during active disease.

The CDR3 region has the DNA TGTGCCAGCCCTCCCCAGCGCGACACCGGGGAGCTGTTTTTT. Its translation is CASPPQRDTGELFF. The chain recombines TRBV6-5 with TRBJ2-2; D not resolved. The CDR3 is 14 amino acids. CDR1 is MNHEY, CDR2 SVGAGI, per germline. The ends were cut back, 8 bases at V and 3 bases at J, with 13 bases in the middle.